This T cell receptor (beta chain) was observed in a study of radiation and T cells in renal cell carcinoma. As for the study in general: Nephrectomy followed 15 Gy stereotactic body radiation by 4 weeks. Findings of the study overall: Top tumor clonotypes rose in blood 2 weeks post-radiation, then contracted.

Documented time point: baseline pretreatment blood. Treatment meaning: 15 Gy SBRT to primary tumor, nephrectomy 4 weeks later. The patient's renal cell carcinoma had clear cell pathology. Turning to this clone: The antigen remains unidentified.

Libraries were prepared by immunoSEQ multiplex PCR; TCRdb keeps only in-frame clonotypes and omits some of them. The sample lists about 140,000 clones; roughly 80% were seen once. This sequence was found in a woman aged 50 to 60 with renal cell carcinoma. This material consisted of blood, taken from a patient whose treatment included radiotherapy and nephrectomy.

CDR3 residues: CASSVRDQQTQYF. The DNA for the CDR3 is TGTGCCAGCAGCGTCAGAGACCAGCAAACCCAGTACTTC. This sequence joins TRBV9 and TRBJ2-5; D is unresolved. Trimming took 2 bases from V and 8 from J, leaving 13 bases between them. The CDR3 sequence is 13 residues long. Germline V lookup: CDR1 SGDLS, CDR2 YYNGEE.